The rows below give T cell receptor beta chains drawn from one sample of a study of blood T cell repertoires in COVID-19. Assay used: immunoSEQ multiplex PCR; TCRdb lists only in-frame clones, some missing. The profile shows roughly 250,000 clones, roughly 90% of them singletons. Sequenced input: peripheral blood. The source is a woman younger than 45 with COVID-19, enrolled during active disease. CDR3s include the opening cysteine and the closing phenylalanine or tryptophan. Fields, in order: clone size, D gene, V gene, J gene, CDR3 protein, CDR3 DNA. A D gene is named only where the DNA matches it firmly. A row's size may be missing; if present it is once, few, many or a size class.

>NA|NA|TRBV4-2|TRBJ2-6
CASSQQTSGANVLTF
TGTGCCAGCAGCCAACAAACTTCTGGGGCCAACGTCCTGACTTTC
>NA|NA|TRBV11-2|TRBJ2-5
CASSLDRGVGTQYF
TGTGCCAGCAGCTTAGATAGAGGAGTAGGGACCCAGTACTTC
>NA|NA|TRBV5-8|TRBJ2-7
CASSLWGREQYF
TGTGCCAGCAGCTTGTGGGGGCGCGAGCAGTACTTC
>NA|TRBD1|TRBV18|TRBJ2-1
CASSPGTGTYNEQFF
TGTGCCAGCTCACCCGGGACAGGTACCTACAATGAGCAGTTCTTC
>NA|TRBD2|TRBV27|TRBJ2-7
CASSQGLAGGSYEQYF
TGTGCCAGCAGTCAAGGACTAGCGGGGGGCTCATACGAGCAGTACTTC
>once|TRBD2|TRBV19|TRBJ2-1
CASNSGTSGDNEQFF
TGTGCCAGTAACTCCGGGACTAGCGGCGACAATGAGCAGTTCTTC
>NA|TRBD1|TRBV4-1|TRBJ1-1
CASSPFYTGGFTEAFF
TGCGCCAGCAGCCCCTTCTACACAGGGGGCTTTACTGAAGCTTTCTTT
>NA|NA|TRBV6-5|TRBJ2-3
CASSYQSSVADTQYF
TGTGCCAGCAGTTACCAATCTAGCGTGGCAGATACGCAGTATTTT
>NA|TRBD1|TRBV10-1|TRBJ2-7
CANQPGQGSGAYEQYF
TGCGCCAACCAACCGGGACAGGGGTCGGGGGCCTACGAGCAGTACTTC
>NA|TRBD1|TRBV24-1|TRBJ2-5
CATSDSKGQDEETQYF
TGTGCCACCAGTGATTCGAAGGGACAGGACGAAGAGACCCAGTACTTC
>NA|NA|TRBV28|TRBJ2-7
CASHTTAVAREQYF
TGTGCCAGCCATACAACCGCAGTAGCTAGGGAGCAGTACTTC
>NA|NA|TRBV28|TRBJ1-1
CASSLAARTLNTEAFF
TGTGCCAGCAGTTTAGCGGCCAGGACTTTGAACACTGAAGCTTTCTTT
>NA|TRBD2|TRBV5-1|TRBJ2-2
CASSAGTSGSGELFF
TGCGCCAGCAGCGCGGGGACTAGCGGGTCCGGGGAGCTGTTTTTT
>once|NA|TRBV30|TRBJ1-1
CAWSVVAPEAFF
TGTGCCTGGAGTGTAGTAGCACCCGAGGCTTTCTTT
>NA|NA|TRBV5-5|TRBJ2-1
CASSLYYGLWEQFF
TGTGCCAGCAGCTTGTACTATGGGTTGTGGGAGCAGTTCTTC
>NA|TRBD2|TRBV9|TRBJ2-5
CASSVDGAGGQETQYF
TGTGCCAGCAGCGTAGACGGAGCGGGGGGGCAAGAGACCCAGTACTTC
>once|TRBD2|TRBV3-1/TRBV3-2|TRBJ2-3
CASSQGTRRGWQDTQYF
TGTGCCAGCAGCCAAGGTACAAGGCGGGGGTGGCAGGATACGCAGTATTTT
>NA|TRBD1|TRBV4-1|TRBJ1-4
CASSRDTGVGGEKLFF
TGCGCCAGCAGCCGGGACACAGGGGTAGGTGGTGAAAAACTGTTTTTT
>NA|TRBD1|TRBV2|TRBJ2-7
CASSEAGAGGEQYF
TGTGCCAGCAGTGAAGCTGGGGCAGGGGGCGAGCAGTACTTC
>NA|TRBD2|TRBV5-1|TRBJ2-2
CASSYLSFGRATGELFF
TGCGCCAGCAGCTATTTAAGCTTCGGGAGGGCCACCGGGGAGCTGTTTTTT
>NA|TRBD2|TRBV19|TRBJ2-6
CASSVSGGLSGANVLTF
TGTGCCAGTAGTGTTAGCGGGGGCCTCTCTGGGGCCAACGTCCTGACTTTC
>NA|TRBD1|TRBV28|TRBJ1-5
CASSRAGTGGNQPQHF
TGTGCCAGCAGTAGAGCTGGGACAGGGGGCAATCAGCCCCAGCATTTT
>NA|NA|TRBV28|TRBJ1-6
CASSFRHYSPLHF
TGTGCCAGCAGTTTCCGCCACTATTCACCCCTCCACTTT
>NA|NA|TRBV7-6|TRBJ2-1
CASSLLSVAGKYNEQFF
TGTGCCAGCAGCTTATTATCGGTGGCGGGAAAGTACAATGAGCAGTTCTTC
>NA|NA|TRBV19|TRBJ1-2
CASSNRRERDRYGYTF
TGTGCCAGTAGTAACCGTCGGGAGCGGGACCGATATGGCTACACCTTC
>NA|NA|TRBV5-1|TRBJ1-2
CASSLAAGEYGYTF
TGCGCCAGCAGCTTGGCAGCGGGAGAGTATGGCTACACCTTC
>few|NA|TRBV5-6|TRBJ2-7
CASSPPMGAEQYF
TGTGCCAGCAGCCCGCCCATGGGGGCCGAGCAGTACTTC
>once|TRBD1|TRBV5-1|TRBJ2-1
CASSLHGTGGLSEQFF
TGCGCCAGCAGCTTGCACGGGACAGGGGGTCTGAGTGAGCAGTTCTTC
>NA|NA|TRBV19|TRBJ2-1
CASSIQVIYNEQFF
TGTGCCAGTAGTATCCAGGTGATTTACAATGAGCAGTTCTTC
>NA|NA|TRBV5-6|TRBJ1-4
CASSLIPSSTNEKLFF
TGTGCCAGCAGCTTGATTCCGTCGTCAACTAATGAAAAACTGTTTTTT
>NA|NA|TRBV27|TRBJ2-2
CASSLALSNTGELFF
TGTGCCAGCAGTTTGGCCCTCTCGAACACCGGGGAGCTGTTTTTT
>NA|NA|TRBV14|TRBJ2-7
CASSSTQGGYEQYF
TGTGCCAGCAGCTCAACGCAGGGCGGCTACGAGCAGTACTTC
>NA|NA|TRBV19|TRBJ2-4
CASSPGPKNIQYF
TGTGCCAGTAGCCCAGGCCCCAAAAACATTCAGTACTTC
>NA|NA|TRBV27|TRBJ2-7
CASSKRGIYEQYF
TGTGCCAGCTCTAAACGGGGAATCTACGAGCAGTACTTC
>once|TRBD1|TRBV5-1|TRBJ1-1
CASSFGTGGAYTEAFF
TGCGCCAGCAGCTTCGGGACAGGGGGCGCGTACACTGAAGCTTTCTTT
>NA|NA|TRBV3-1/TRBV3-2|TRBJ1-1
CASSQQGWNTEAFF
TGTGCCAGCAGCCAACAGGGTTGGAACACTGAAGCTTTCTTT
>NA|NA|TRBV20-1|TRBJ2-7
CSASLGYGYEQYF
TGCAGTGCTAGTCTCGGGTATGGGTACGAGCAGTACTTC
>few|NA|TRBV4-1|TRBJ2-7
CASSQETGLGGEQYF
TGCGCCAGCAGCCAAGAGACCGGGCTGGGGGGCGAGCAGTACTTC
>NA|NA|TRBV10-1|TRBJ1-5
CASSDWTEPNQPQHF
TGCGCCAGCAGTGACTGGACAGAGCCTAATCAGCCCCAGCATTTT
>NA|NA|TRBV5-5|TRBJ1-3
CASSPTASGNTIYF
TGTGCCAGCAGCCCGACTGCCTCTGGAAACACCATATATTTT
>NA|TRBD2|TRBV6-6|TRBJ2-2
CASSRGGPTGELFF
TGTGCCAGCAGCCGGGGGGGTCCGACCGGGGAGCTGTTTTTT
>NA|TRBD2|TRBV7-2|TRBJ2-1
CASSLIAGYNEQFF
TGTGCCAGCAGCTTAATAGCGGGGTACAATGAGCAGTTCTTC
>NA|TRBD2|TRBV5-4|TRBJ2-1
CASSSPSGKGNEQFF
TGTGCCAGCAGCTCTCCTAGCGGGAAAGGGAATGAGCAGTTCTTC
>NA|NA|TRBV2|TRBJ1-4
CASTAGFGEKLFF
TGTGCCAGCACGGCAGGGTTCGGTGAAAAACTGTTTTTT
>NA|NA|TRBV19|TRBJ2-2
CASSITLQGELFF
TGTGCCAGTAGTATAACCCTCCAGGGGGAGCTGTTTTTT
>NA|NA|TRBV5-4|TRBJ2-5
CASSRRSSETQYF
TGTGCCAGCAGCCGCCGTAGCTCGGAGACCCAGTACTTC
>few|NA|TRBV7-9|TRBJ1-1
CASSLWAGMNTEAFF
TGTGCCAGCAGCTTATGGGCAGGAATGAACACTGAAGCTTTCTTT
>NA|TRBD2|TRBV9|TRBJ2-3
CASSVVRAGMGTQYF
TGTGCCAGCAGCGTAGTTCGAGCGGGGATGGGCACGCAGTATTTT
>NA|NA|TRBV12-2|TRBJ1-6
CASRLELALHF
TGTGCAAGTCGCCTAGAGCTGGCCCTCCACTTT
>NA|TRBD1|TRBV6-4|TRBJ1-5
CASSPRTGHSNQPQHF
TGTGCCAGCAGTCCCCGGACAGGCCATAGCAATCAGCCCCAGCATTTT
>NA|NA|TRBV21-1|TRBJ2-6
CANQEFQGAIFSGANVLTF
TGTGCCAACCAAGAGTTCCAGGGGGCAATTTTTTCTGGGGCCAACGTCCTGACTTTC